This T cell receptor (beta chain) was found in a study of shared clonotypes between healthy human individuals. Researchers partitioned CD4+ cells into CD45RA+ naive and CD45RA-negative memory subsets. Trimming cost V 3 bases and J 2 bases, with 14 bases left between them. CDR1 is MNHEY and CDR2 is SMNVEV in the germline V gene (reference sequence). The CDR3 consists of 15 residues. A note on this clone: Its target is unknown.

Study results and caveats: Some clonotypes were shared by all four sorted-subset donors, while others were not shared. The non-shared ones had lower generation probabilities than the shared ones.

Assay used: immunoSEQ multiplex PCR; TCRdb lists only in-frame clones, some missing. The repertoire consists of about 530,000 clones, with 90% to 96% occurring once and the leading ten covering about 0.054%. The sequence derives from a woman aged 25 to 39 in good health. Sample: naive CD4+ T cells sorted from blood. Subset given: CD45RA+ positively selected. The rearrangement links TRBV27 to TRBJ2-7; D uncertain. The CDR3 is CASSFSERVTYEQYF. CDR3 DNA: TGTGCCAGCAGTTTCTCTGAACGGGTTACCTACGAGCAGTACTTC.